This T cell receptor (beta chain) originates from a study of radiotherapy plus CTLA-4 blockade in lung cancer. Study-level results: According to reports, early shifts in blood T cell clones, alongside interferon-beta, forecast response most accurately. In blood, tumor-derived TCR clones expanded after radiotherapy plus ipilimumab.

Generated by immunoSEQ multiplex PCR, the TCRdb table keeps only in-frame clones and is missing some. The sample gives about 97,000 clones, around 79% of which show up once; 2.8% is in the top ten. Treatment of patients with chemo-refractory metastatic non-small-cell lung cancer consisted of focal radiation plus CTLA-4 blockade with ipilimumab. V lost 2 bases and J lost 5, with 12 bases in between. Germline CDR1 reads SGHKS; CDR2 reads YYEKEE (reference sequence). CDR3 length equals 14 residues. Details on this clone: Its antigen is as yet unknown.

The chain joins TRBV5-5 to TRBJ2-3; TRBD1 might be the D (5 bases). This TCR came from a human donor with non-small cell lung cancer who had a partial response to radiotherapy plus ipilimumab. Some clones in this sample may be carry-over from other donors' samples. Here the sequenced sample was peripheral blood, taken from a patient treated with radiotherapy plus ipilimumab. CDR3 region: CASSFGRAEDTQYF. CDR3 in DNA: TGTGCCAGCAGCTTTGGCAGGGCTGAAGATACGCAGTATTTT.